The rows below give T cell receptor beta chains drawn from one sample of a study of T-cell reconstitution after alpha-beta-depleted transplantation in children. A single record per CDR3 protein comes from TCRdb applying MiXCR to the PCR reads. The profile shows 90,000 to 150,000 distinct CDR3 sequences, under 25% of them singletons. This material consisted of PBMCs, mostly from graft donor cells, taken 180 days after TCRalphabeta/CD19-depleted stem cell transplant. These receptors came from a male patient between 2 and 15 years old who had a stem cell transplant for chronic granulomatous disease, so the T cells may come from the graft donor. CDR3s include the opening cysteine and the closing phenylalanine or tryptophan.

V: TRBV15
J: TRBJ2-5
CDR3: CATSRGRLAGGQETQYF

V: TRBV28
J: TRBJ2-2
CDR3: CASRPPETVTGELFF

V: TRBV4-1
J: TRBJ2-1
CDR3: CASSSGLGQSEQFF

V: TRBV7-6
J: TRBJ1-1
CDR3: CASSSSGAVTEAFF

V: TRBV20-1
J: TRBJ1-1
CDR3: CSAPRGVLVLGTEAFF

V: TRBV6-5
J: TRBJ2-7
CDR3: CASSPSDGRSYEQYF

V: TRBV15
J: TRBJ2-1
CDR3: CATSRDYNEQFF

V: TRBV20-1
J: TRBJ2-4
CDR3: CSARDVGEGGYKNIQYF

V: TRBV20-1
J: TRBJ2-3
CDR3: CSASLSRGADTQYF

V: TRBV6-5
J: TRBJ2-1
CDR3: CASSYQTSLSEQFF

V: TRBV12-3/TRBV12-4
J: TRBJ1-5
CDR3: CASSSQAGGRPQPQHF

V: TRBV11-2
J: TRBJ1-2
CDR3: CASSLQISMNYTLPYGYTF

V: TRBV20-1
J: TRBJ2-4
CDR3: CSVLGKNIQYF

V: TRBV20-1
J: TRBJ2-7
CDR3: CSARAPIWGRMYEQYF

V: TRBV6-1
J: TRBJ2-3
CDR3: CASSELTGLTDTQYF

V: TRBV9
J: TRBJ2-3
CDR3: CASSVELEGARDTQYF

V: TRBV12-3/TRBV12-4
J: TRBJ2-2
CDR3: CASRPGGPGELFF